Below, 32 T cell receptor beta chains from the same sample are listed, as sequenced in a study of shared clonotypes between healthy human individuals (TCRdb year 2020). The library was prepared using the immunoSEQ multiplex PCR assay. Imported from immuneACCESS, the table was reduced by TCRdb to in-frame sequences with V and J called. These copies leave out some clones; in studies compared against another copy, an unresolved V gene accounts for under half, and the cause of the remainder is not known. The sample table shows roughly 700,000 clones, and over 65% are seen once. The ten biggest clones cover approximately 1.8% of the sample. Input material: memory CD4+ T cells sorted from blood. The cell subset or site label corresponds to: CD45RA-negative fraction. These receptors originate from a woman younger than 45 in good health.

The CDR3 nucleotides read TGTGCCTGGAGTGTGAGTCGTCTGGCGGGAGGGAAGTGGAATGAGCAGTTCTTC. This encodes CAWSVSRLAGGKWNEQFF. The genes are TRBV30 and TRBJ2-1, with TRBD2 identical over 9 bases. Trimming cost V 0 bases and J 7 bases; bases outside gene matches: 16. Germline-derived CDR1 and CDR2 are GTSNPN and SVGIG (reference sequence). This CDR3 has 18 amino acids.

The chain employs TRBV28 and TRBJ2-6; no reliable D call. Between the trimmed V and J ends, which lost 7 bases and 0 bases, there was a span of 13 bases. The CDR3 has 16 amino acids. CDR1 and CDR2 (germline): MDHEN, SYDVKM. The CDR3 spells CASKPTPVSGANVLTF. DNA for the CDR3: TGTGCCAGCAAACCGACACCTGTCTCTGGGGCCAACGTCCTGACTTTC. The whole variable domain, filled in from reference TRBV28 and TRBJ2-6, reads DVKVTQSSRYLVKRTGEKVFLECVQDMDHENMFWYRQDPGLGLRLIYFSYDVKMKEKGDIPEGYSVSREKKERFSLILESASTNQTSMYLCASKPTPVSGANVLTFGAGSRLTVL.

Only a few counts were recorded for this clone. V and J are TRBV28 and TRBJ1-4; the match to TRBD1 covers 7 bases. Germline V CDR1 and CDR2: MDHEN, SYDVKM. The CDR3 is 15 amino acids. V lost 9 bases and J lost 5; bases outside the gene matches: 12. The CDR3 region has the DNA TGTGCCAGTAACCCAACGGGACAGAAAAATGAAAAACTGTTTTTT. This encodes CASNPTGQKNEKLFF.

The J gene is TRBJ2-7, the V gene TRBV28; weak D call: TRBD2 (5 bases). The length of the CDR3 is 15 residues. CDR1 is MDHEN, CDR2 SYDVKM, per germline. V gave up 8 bases and J gave up 6 bases, with 23 bases separating them. The CDR3 here is CASSTRGSFMREQYF. In nucleotides, the CDR3 is TGTGCCAGCTCAACTCGGGGTTCCTTCATGCGCGAGCAGTACTTC.

In its sample, this clone was seen a few times. The chain employs TRBV6-1 and TRBJ2-3; D call uncertain. V lost 6 bases to trimming and J lost 6 bases, with 10 bases between them. Germline values: CDR1 MNHNS, CDR2 SASEGT. This CDR3 is 12 amino acids long. The CDR3 DNA sequence: TGTGCCAGCAGCAACTTAGATGATACGCAGTATTTT. Its protein product is CASSNLDDTQYF.

This sequence joins TRBV30 and TRBJ2-1, with unresolved D. V lost 8 bases, J lost 1 base, and 9 bases lay in between. This CDR3 has 12 amino acids. CDR1 is GTSNPN, CDR2 SVGIG, per germline (reference sequence). The chain's CDR3 is CAGDFSYNEQFF. In nucleotides, the CDR3 is TGTGCCGGCGACTTTTCCTACAATGAGCAGTTCTTC.

The V gene is TRBV29-1, the J gene TRBJ1-2; no clear D. The V end was cut by 3 bases, the J end by 4 bases, with 18 bases between. Germline V gene data show CDR1 as SQVTM and CDR2 as ANQGSEA. There are 15 residues in the CDR3. CDR3 in amino acids: CSVETRQLAFYGYTF. The CDR3 region has the DNA TGCAGCGTTGAGACCCGGCAACTAGCCTTCTATGGCTACACCTTC.

The gene calls are TRBV4-1 and TRBJ1-4, with D perhaps TRBD1 (6 bases). V gave up 2 bases and J gave up 8 bases, with 21 bases separating them. Germline V gene lookup returns CDR1 MGHRA and CDR2 YSYEKL. CDR3 length equals 17 residues. The CDR3 region has the DNA TGCGCCAGCAGCCAAACCTCGACGGGGGCAGCGCGGGAAAAACTGTTTTTT. Protein sequence: CASSQTSTGAAREKLFF.

The chain has TRBV5-1 and TRBJ2-7, with 10 bases aligning to TRBD1. Per the germline V gene, CDR1 is SGHRS and CDR2 is YFSETQ. The CDR3 length is 18 residues. The V segment lost 4 bases and the J segment 4 bases; nucleotides outside the gene matches: 17. CDR3 protein: CASSHPTGTGAKGYEQYF. CDR3 coding DNA: TGCGCCAGCAGCCACCCCACCGGGACAGGGGCCAAAGGATACGAGCAGTACTTC.

V gene TRBV19 combines with J gene TRBJ2-7; 7 nucleotides match TRBD1. J gave up 0 bases and V 7 bases, and 9 bases lay outside the gene matches. CDR3 length equals 15 residues. CDR1 and CDR2 (germline): LNHDA, SQIVND (reference sequence). The CDR3: CASKRSGGSSYEQYF. CDR3 DNA: TGTGCCAGTAAGCGGTCAGGGGGAAGCTCCTACGAGCAGTACTTC.

V and J are TRBV10-1 and TRBJ2-7; 14 nucleotides agree with TRBD2. V was clipped by 4 bases and J by 4 bases; unmatched bases: 18. The CDR3 extends over 20 amino acids. CDR1 WNHNN and CDR2 SYGVQD come from the germline V gene (reference sequence). In DNA form, the CDR3 reads TGCGCCAGCAGTGGAGTCCTTGGGACTAGCGGGAGTACGAGAGGGTACGAGCAGTACTTC. It codes for CASSGVLGTSGSTRGYEQYF.

The CDR3 bases are TGTGCCAGCAGCCGAGAAGGGGGCGGGAGCACCGGGGAGCTGTTTTTT. Translating gives CASSREGGGSTGELFF. The V and J genes are TRBV4-2 and TRBJ2-2; D assignment may be TRBD1 or TRBD2 (7 bases each). Germline V lookup: CDR1 LGHNA, CDR2 YNFKEQ. Trimming removed 4 bases at V and 4 bases at J, with 16 bases between. The CDR3 has 16 residues.

The rearrangement uses TRBV7-3 and TRBJ2-7; D is possibly TRBD1 (5 bases). The length of the CDR3 is 10 residues. Germline-derived CDR1 and CDR2 are SGHTA and FQGTGA. V was shortened by 8 bases and J by 3 bases, with 5 bases between the two germline ends. CDR3 in DNA: TGTGCCAGCGGACACTACGAGCAGTACTTC. Protein sequence: CASGHYEQYF.

The chain recombines TRBV5-1 with TRBJ2-3; 7 bases align to TRBD2. CDR3 size: 16 residues. J was trimmed by 3 bases and V by 1 base; bases with no gene match: 8. The germline V gene has CDR1 SGHRS and CDR2 YFSETQ. The CDR3 protein is CASSLTAGESTDTQYF. CDR3 in DNA: TGCGCCAGCAGCTTGACGGCGGGAGAGAGTACAGATACGCAGTATTTT. Together with reference TRBV5-1 and TRBJ2-3, the CDR3 gives the full variable domain: KAGVTQTPRYLIKTRGQQVTLSCSPISGHRSVSWYQQTPGQGLQFLFEYFSETQRNKGNFPGRFSGRQFSNSRSEMNVSTLELGDSALYLCASSLTAGESTDTQYFGPGTRLTVL.

The chain couples TRBV5-8 to TRBJ1-2, with a tentative D call TRBD1 (5 bases). CDR3 size: 15 residues. Germline V gene lookup returns CDR1 SGHTS and CDR2 YDEGEE. Trimming left V 4 bases short and J 0 bases short, with 13 bases between. The CDR3 reads CASSTKGRTNYGYTF. The CDR3, as DNA: TGTGCCAGCAGCACCAAGGGGCGGACTAACTATGGCTACACCTTC.

The rearrangement joins TRBV5-1 to TRBJ1-2; D is unresolved. Germline V gene sequence: CDR1 SGHRS, CDR2 YFSETQ. The CDR3 is made up of 15 amino acids. V dropped 4 bases and J dropped 4 bases, with 17 bases sitting between them. The CDR3 sequence: CASSLGGPSSYGYTF. The CDR3 DNA follows: TGCGCCAGCAGCCTGGGTGGACCTTCGAGCTATGGCTACACCTTC.

This clone was counted between two and nine times. The chain joins TRBV10-3 to TRBJ1-2; 8 bases are a match to TRBD1. The trim removed 6 bases at V and 5 bases at J, leaving 5 bases unmatched. Germline V lookup: CDR1 ENHRY, CDR2 SYGVKD. This CDR3 is built from 13 residues. CDR3 protein: CAIRAGGWYGYTF. For the CDR3, the DNA is TGTGCCATCAGGGCAGGGGGCTGGTATGGCTACACCTTC.

This sequence joins TRBV5-1 and TRBJ2-3, with 7 nucleotides matching TRBD2. CDR3 length: 16 amino acids. After removal of 2 bases from V and 4 bases from J, the junction contained 10 bases not matched to a gene. Germline CDR1 reads SGHRS; CDR2 reads YFSETQ. CDR3 bases: TGCGCCAGCAGCTTACGCGGGAGTGGTACCCCAGATACGCAGTATTTT. Protein product: CASSLRGSGTPDTQYF.

The chain uses TRBV10-3 and TRBJ2-7, with 13 bases identical to TRBD2. The J segment lost 4 bases and the V segment lost 2 bases, leaving 2 bases of the junction unmatched. Per germline, CDR1 ENHRY and CDR2 SYGVKD. CDR3 length equals 15 residues. The CDR3 nucleotides are TGTGCCATCAGTGAGGGACTAGCGGGAGAATACGAGCAGTACTTC. This codes for CAISEGLAGEYEQYF.

This clone has more than one count but fewer than ten. This chain uses TRBV6-1 with TRBJ1-1; D ambiguous. The germline V and J ends were trimmed by 7 bases and 1 base, with 10 bases remaining between them. Germline V gene sequence: CDR1 MNHNS, CDR2 SASEGT. The CDR3 is 13 amino acids. CDR3 amino acids: CASKFGENTEAFF. The CDR3 bases are TGTGCCAGCAAGTTCGGGGAGAACACTGAAGCTTTCTTT.

The genes are TRBV29-1 and TRBJ1-5; D is unresolved. With 6 bases removed from V and 2 bases from J, the gap between germline ends came to 8 bases. CDR3 length: 12 amino acids. Germline V gene data show CDR1 as SQVTM and CDR2 as ANQGSEA. CDR3 amino acids: CSVSEGNQPQHF. The DNA for the CDR3 is TGCAGCGTATCGGAAGGCAATCAGCCCCAGCATTTT. Looking up the rest from reference TRBV29-1 and TRBJ1-5 gives the full variable domain: SAVISQKPSRDICQRGTSLTIQCQVDSQVTMMFWYRQQPGQSLTLIATANQGSEATYESGFVIDKFPISRPNLTFSTLTVSNMSPEDSSIYLCSVSEGNQPQHFGDGTRLSIL.

The DNA of the CDR3 is TGTGCCAGCAGCTTAGCAGACAGCTCTGGAAACACCATATATTTT. It yields the protein CASSLADSSGNTIYF. V usage is TRBV7-9 and J usage is TRBJ1-3; a weak D match, TRBD1 (5 bases). Germline CDR1 reads SEHNR; CDR2 reads FQNEAQ (reference sequence). Trimming cost V 0 bases and J 0 bases, with 6 bases left between them. The CDR3 is 15 residues long.

This clone appeared a few times. The chain is built from TRBV29-1 and TRBJ1-5, with TRBD1 matching 8 bases. V lost 5 bases, J lost 7 bases, and 10 bases stayed unmatched. The germline gives CDR1 SQVTM, CDR2 ANQGSEA. The CDR3 covers 14 residues. The CDR3 spells CSVSGQGVEQPQHF. The CDR3 DNA reads TGCAGCGTTTCCGGACAGGGAGTCGAACAGCCCCAGCATTTT.

This chain uses TRBV11-2 with TRBJ1-5; a weak D match, TRBD1 (6 bases). V was clipped by 5 bases and J by 7 bases, with 9 bases between them. The CDR3 runs 12 residues. Germline-derived CDR1 and CDR2 are SGHAT and FQNNGV. CDR3 amino acids: CASSLGQQPQHF. In nucleotides, the CDR3 is TGTGCCAGCAGCCTCGGACAGCAGCCCCAGCATTTT.

A single count supports this clone. This chain joins TRBV5-5 and TRBJ1-1; D gene unclear. The CDR3 is made up of 13 amino acids. CDR1 is SGHKS, CDR2 YYEKEE, per germline (reference sequence). V was clipped by 1 base and J by 1 base, with 5 bases between them. CDR3 sequence: CASSLLGNTEAFF. In nucleotides, the CDR3 is TGTGCCAGCAGCTTGTTGGGGAACACTGAAGCTTTCTTT.

A few counts support this clone. The CDR3 DNA reads TGTGCCAGCTCACTTAAAGGTCAGCGGGGGAACCAAGAGACCCAGTACTTC. Protein product: CASSLKGQRGNQETQYF. The chain carries TRBV18 and TRBJ2-5; 8 bases are a match to TRBD2. V lost 4 bases, J lost 0 bases, and 10 bases stayed unmatched. Germline CDR1 reads KGHSH; CDR2 reads LQKENI. The CDR3 runs to 17 residues.

In its sample, this clone was seen once. V gene TRBV9 combines with J gene TRBJ2-1; the D is unclear. In germline, CDR1 is SGDLS, CDR2 YYNGEE. Trimming shortened V by 2 bases and J by 4 bases, and 7 bases separated the two germline ends. The CDR3 consists of 13 residues. The CDR3 loop is CASSVLDYNEQFF. CDR3 bases: TGTGCCAGCAGCGTCCTTGATTACAATGAGCAGTTCTTC. Variable domain in full (rest from reference TRBV9 and TRBJ2-1): DSGVTQTPKHLITATGQRVTLRCSPRSGDLSVYWYQQSLDQGLQFLIQYYNGEERAKGNILERFSAQQFPDLHSELNLSSLELGDSALYFCASSVLDYNEQFFGPGTRLTVL.

This chain connects TRBV2 to TRBJ1-1, with D hard to call. This CDR3 has 13 amino acids. Germline assignment: CDR1 SNHLY and CDR2 FYNNEI. Between the trimmed V and J ends, which lost 5 bases and 3 bases, there was a span of 10 bases. The CDR3 region is CASSTRRDTEAFF. The CDR3, as DNA: TGTGCCAGCAGTACCCGACGGGACACTGAAGCTTTCTTT.

J is TRBJ2-5 and V is TRBV7-9; D unresolved. Germline CDR1 is SEHNR and CDR2 is FQNEAQ (reference sequence). V lost 1 base, J lost 1 base, and 7 bases lay in between. This CDR3 has 14 residues. The CDR3 nucleotides read TGTGCCAGCAGCTTAGAACTTCTCCAAGAGACCCAGTACTTC. Its translation: CASSLELLQETQYF.

The chain combines TRBV19 with TRBJ1-1; the D is unclear. From germline, CDR1 is LNHDA and CDR2 SQIVND (reference sequence). The ends were cut back, 5 bases at V and 5 bases at J, with 9 bases in the middle. This CDR3 is built from 12 residues. The CDR3 region is CASSEKRTEAFF. The CDR3, as DNA: TGTGCCAGTAGTGAGAAGCGGACTGAAGCTTTCTTT.

This clone was seen more than once but under ten times. V gene TRBV2 combines with J gene TRBJ1-5, with D possibly being TRBD1 (5 bases). CDR3 size: 15 residues. Trimming pared 7 bases from V and 0 bases from J, leaving 13 bases between. CDR1 is SNHLY and CDR2 is FYNNEI in the germline V gene. CDR3 sequence (DNA): TGTGCCAGCACGAAGGCAGGGAATAGCAATCAGCCCCAGCATTTT. Protein product: CASTKAGNSNQPQHF.

CDR3 bases: TGCGCCAGCAGCCGCGGACCTGTGAACACTGAAGCTTTCTTT. As protein: CASSRGPVNTEAFF. V and J are TRBV4-1 and TRBJ1-1; D remains ambiguous. The germline CDR1 and CDR2 sequences are MGHRA and YSYEKL. The CDR3 length is 14 residues. V lost 4 bases, J lost 0 bases, and 9 bases lay in between.